Here is one T cell receptor (beta chain) with its context. What it binds is not known. The sample comes from a study of T cell clonotyping in hematopoietic cell transplantation. The CDR3 is 15 amino acids. Germline V CDR1 and CDR2: SGHAT, FQNNGV. After removal of 4 bases from V and 6 bases from J, the junction contained 5 bases not matched to a gene. Regarding the study as a whole: At the given depth, recipient repertoires were over 95% de novo clonotypes.

Assay: immunoSEQ multiplex PCR; the TCRdb copy retains only in-frame clones and omits some. The sample lists several thousand clones, approximately 97% occurring once. The sequence was collected from a male patient in his sixties who had an allogeneic stem cell transplant from a related donor, so the T cells may come from the graft donor. Some clones in this sample may be carry-over from other donors' samples. Sequences were derived from peripheral blood mononuclear cells, sampled 100 days after allogeneic stem cell transplant. The V and J genes are TRBV11-2 and TRBJ2-2; TRBD2 matches 10 bases. The CDR3, as DNA: TGTGCCAGCAGCTCACTAGCGGGGAGGGCCGGGGAGCTGTTTTTT. This codes for CASSSLAGRAGELFF.